Listed here are 18 T cell receptor beta chains from one sample, sequenced in a study of T cell repertoires in aging, cancer and after chemotherapy. A mixed TRB-A/B primer pool amplified rearranged TRB by multiplex touch-down PCR. TCRdb itself ran the multiplex PCR reads through MiXCR, one entry per CDR3 protein. In the table there are about 6,200 distinct CDR3 sequences, 27% of which are singletons. Peripheral blood genomic DNA, not sorted cells or RNA, was the template. The material sequenced was blood. The receptors stem from a human donor in good health.

V is TRBV28 and J is TRBJ2-7; D is ambiguous. Germline-derived CDR1 and CDR2 are MDHEN and SYDVKM. Trimming took off 4 bases at V and 4 bases at J, with 5 bases between the two ends. The CDR3 extends over 11 amino acids. The CDR3 coding sequence is TGTGCCAGCAGTTGGGGATACGAGCAGTACTTC. The encoded protein is CASSWGYEQYF.

This clonotype was recorded a few times. The chain uses TRBV5-6 and TRBJ2-4, with D perhaps being TRBD1 or TRBD2 (5 bases each). Germline-derived CDR1 and CDR2 are SGHDT and YYEEEE. Trimming left V 4 bases short and J 12 bases short, with 14 bases between. The CDR3 totals 12 residues. CDR3 in DNA: TGTGCCAGCAGCAAACTCCGGGACCATCAGTACTTC. Translated: CASSKLRDHQYF.

By proportion, this clonotype is medium-sized. The J gene is TRBJ1-5, the V gene TRBV6-1; 8 bases match TRBD1. Per the germline V gene, CDR1 is MNHNS and CDR2 is SASEGT. V gave up 3 bases and J gave up 2 bases; unmatched junction bases: 3. This CDR3 comprises 15 residues. In DNA form, the CDR3 reads TGTGCCAGCAGTGAGAGGACAGGGCGCAATCAGCCCCAGCATTTT. Amino acid sequence: CASSERTGRNQPQHF.

A few counts support this clonotype. V gene TRBV5-1 combines with J gene TRBJ2-3; no definite D call. Looked up from germline, CDR1 is SGHRS and CDR2 is YFSETQ. This CDR3 is built from 16 residues. Trimming shortened V by 0 bases and J by 0 bases, and 11 bases separated the two germline ends. The CDR3, as DNA: TGCGCCAGCAGCTTGGCCGCAGCCTATAGCACAGATACGCAGTATTTT. It encodes CASSLAAAYSTDTQYF. Based on the CDR3 plus reference TRBV5-1 and TRBJ2-3, the full variable domain is KAGVTQTPRYLIKTRGQQVTLSCSPISGHRSVSWYQQTPGQGLQFLFEYFSETQRNKGNFPGRFSGRQFSNSRSEMNVSTLELGDSALYLCASSLAAAYSTDTQYFGPGTRLTVL.

The sample holds a few counts of this clonotype. The chain combines TRBV4-1 with TRBJ2-1, with D uncertain. Germline V lookup: CDR1 MGHRA, CDR2 YSYEKL. V was shortened by 0 bases and J by 7 bases, with 10 bases between the two germline ends. The CDR3 extends over 14 amino acids. CDR3 coding DNA: TGCGCCAGCAGCCAAGATAGAGGAGCGAATGAGCAGTTCTTC. Translation: CASSQDRGANEQFF.

By sample share, this clonotype is medium-sized. The CDR3 loop is CASSYGADYPNTGELFF. DNA of the CDR3: TGTGCCAGCAGTTACGGGGCGGACTACCCGAACACCGGGGAGCTGTTTTTT. This rearrangement joins TRBV6-2 or TRBV6-3 to TRBJ2-2; D perhaps matches TRBD2 (6 bases). CDR3 length: 17 residues. V gave up 2 bases and J gave up 0 bases, with 13 bases separating them. CDR1 and CDR2 (germline): MNHEY, SVGEGT.

The chain carries TRBV9 and TRBJ1-4; TRBD1 matches at 12 bases. The germline CDR1 and CDR2 sequences are SGDLS and YYNGEE. The CDR3 is made up of 17 amino acids. Trimming cost V 2 bases and J 7 bases; bases outside gene matches: 9. DNA of the CDR3: TGTGCCAGCAGCGTCCGGGACAGGGGGCGTTCGGGTGAAAAACTGTTTTTT. Its protein product is CASSVRDRGRSGEKLFF.

By share, this clonotype counts as medium-sized. V and J are TRBV6-5 and TRBJ2-3; 9 bases are a match to TRBD1. The trim removed 4 bases at V and 7 bases at J, leaving 6 bases unmatched. The CDR3 extends over 14 amino acids. Germline V lookup: CDR1 MNHEY, CDR2 SVGAGI. CDR3 amino acids: CASSSGQGWNTQYF. CDR3 nucleotide sequence: TGTGCCAGCAGTTCGGGACAGGGATGGAATACGCAGTATTTT.

This clonotype was seen only a few times. The rearrangement joins TRBV7-9 to TRBJ1-5; no clear D gene. Germline V gene data show CDR1 as SEHNR and CDR2 as FQNEAQ (reference sequence). V gave up 6 bases and J gave up 5 bases, with 8 bases separating them. This CDR3 contains 12 residues. CDR3 amino acids: CASSYMDQPQHF. Written as DNA, the CDR3 is TGTGCCAGCAGTTATATGGATCAGCCCCAGCATTTT. Full variable domain (missing parts from reference TRBV7-9 and TRBJ1-5): DTGVSQNPRHKITKRGQNVTFRCDPISEHNRLYWYRQTLGQGPEFLTYFQNEAQLEKSRLLSDRFSAERPKGSFSTLEIQRTEQGDSAMYLCASSYMDQPQHFGDGTRLSIL.

This chain uses TRBV6-4 with TRBJ2-1; TRBD2 matches at 8 bases. Unmatched junction bases numbered 4, after V lost 4 bases and J lost 5 bases. This CDR3 spans 14 amino acids. The germline CDR1 and CDR2 sequences are MRHNA and SNTAGT. In DNA form, the CDR3 reads TGTGCCAGCAGTGCTGCGGGGGGCCACAATGAGCAGTTCTTC. It codes for CASSAAGGHNEQFF.

This clonotype occurred a few times. This chain uses TRBV11-2 with TRBJ1-1, with D tentatively TRBD1 (6 bases). The germline V gene has CDR1 SGHAT and CDR2 FQNNGV. The germline V and J ends were trimmed by 0 bases and 4 bases, with 12 bases remaining between them. This CDR3 has 15 amino acids. The CDR3 protein is CASSLDTGGPTEAFF. The CDR3 nucleotides read TGTGCCAGCAGCTTAGATACCGGGGGGCCCACTGAAGCTTTCTTT.

Sample share makes this clonotype medium-sized. The chain joins TRBV7-2 to TRBJ2-7, with TRBD2 identical over 9 bases. CDR1 SGHTA and CDR2 FQGNSA come from the germline V gene. The CDR3 is 14 amino acids. The V and J ends lost 5 bases and 7 bases, in that order; junction bases with no gene match: 9. The CDR3, as DNA: TGTGCCAGCAGCCCCTACCGGGCGGGAGGGGAGCAGTACGTC. It codes for CASSPYRAGGEQYV.

The rearrangement uses TRBV20-1 and TRBJ1-1, with TRBD1 matching over 9 bases. Trimming at V came to 3 bases and at J to 4 bases, leaving 3 bases not matched to a gene. The CDR3 is 13 residues long. Germline loops: CDR1 DFQATT, CDR2 SNEGSKA (reference sequence). CDR3 coding DNA: TGCAGTGCTAGTAGACAGGGGGGCACTGAAGCTTTCTTT. Amino acids: CSASRQGGTEAFF.

This clonotype was found a few times. This sequence joins TRBV2 and TRBJ1-2; TRBD1 might be the D (5 bases). The CDR3 has 14 amino acids. V was pared by 4 bases and J by 3 bases, with 12 bases between. Looked up from germline, CDR1 is SNHLY and CDR2 is FYNNEI. CDR3 protein: CASSGWGGDYGYTF. The CDR3 bases are TGTGCCAGCAGTGGCTGGGGGGGAGACTATGGCTACACCTTC.

By share, this clonotype counts as medium-sized (0.01 to 0.1%). The CDR3 loop is CSAPGGTEAFF. The CDR3 nucleotides read TGCAGTGCTCCAGGGGGCACTGAAGCTTTCTTT. This rearrangement joins TRBV20-1 to TRBJ1-1; 7 nucleotides align to TRBD1. CDR3 length: 11 residues. Germline V CDR1 and CDR2: DFQATT, SNEGSKA (reference sequence). V gave up 5 bases and J gave up 4 bases; unmatched junction bases: 1.

This clonotype qualifies as medium-sized. This chain uses TRBV6-2 or TRBV6-3 with TRBJ2-7; 7 nucleotides align to TRBD2. V trimming: 4 bases; J trimming: 5 bases; junction bases outside the gene matches: 17. The germline CDR1 and CDR2 sequences are MNHEY and SVGEGT. The CDR3 is made up of 17 amino acids. The CDR3 loop reads CASSWGGVTSESHEQYF. DNA of the CDR3: TGTGCCAGCAGTTGGGGTGGGGTAACTAGCGAGTCCCACGAGCAGTACTTC.

J is TRBJ2-5 and V is TRBV5-4; the match to TRBD1 covers 8 bases. The ends lost 7 bases at V and 2 bases at J; junction bases unmatched: 13. This CDR3 has 16 amino acids. CDR1 and CDR2 (germline): SGHNT, YYREEE (reference sequence). In nucleotides, the CDR3 is TGTGCCAGCTTTTCCCGGACAGGGACCTATCAAGAGACCCAGTACTTC. Amino acid sequence: CASFSRTGTYQETQYF.

The DNA of the CDR3 is TGCAGTGCTAGCGGCCCCCGGGACAACTCCTACGAGCAGTACTTC. Its translation: CSASGPRDNSYEQYF. V and J are TRBV20-1 and TRBJ2-7; D might be TRBD1 (6 bases). Trimming cost V 3 bases and J 0 bases, with 15 bases left between them. There are 15 residues in the CDR3. From germline, CDR1 is DFQATT and CDR2 SNEGSKA (reference sequence).